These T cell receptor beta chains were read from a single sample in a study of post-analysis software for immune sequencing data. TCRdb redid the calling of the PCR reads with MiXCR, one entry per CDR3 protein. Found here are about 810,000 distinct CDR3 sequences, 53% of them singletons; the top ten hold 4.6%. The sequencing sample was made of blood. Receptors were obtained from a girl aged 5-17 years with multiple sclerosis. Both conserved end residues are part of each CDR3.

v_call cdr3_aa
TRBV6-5 CASSSPGLASLSTDTQYF
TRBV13 CASSPRTQRNEQYF
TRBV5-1 CASSSGGGPDTQYF
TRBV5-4 CASSVDRDEQFF
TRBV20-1 CSASLARGNEQFF
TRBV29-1 CSVSDFRLNEQFF
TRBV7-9 CASSLVSPAHNEQFF
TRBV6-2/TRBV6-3 CASSPYFSPLGSFDTEAFF
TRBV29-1 CSAIGYYEQYF
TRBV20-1 CKAGGAMNTEAFF
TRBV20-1 CSGGSENIQYF
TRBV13 CASSLGSGREKLFF
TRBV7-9 CASSLPEGLAVTDTQYF
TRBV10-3 CAISEEGSYEQYF
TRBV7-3 CASRLAGADTQYF
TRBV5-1 CASSHGQGREQYF
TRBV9 CASSLVGTEETQYF
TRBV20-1 CSAQTSRASPYEQYF
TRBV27 CASSLTKPGYNEQFF
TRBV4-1 CASSQEGGGLGYTF
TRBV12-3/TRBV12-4 CASRPISGTGGHIQYF
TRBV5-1 CASSRAGAYEQYF
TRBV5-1 CASSSAGGNTGELFF
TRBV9 CASSVETSGVGDEQFF
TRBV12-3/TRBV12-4 CASSLGGTSGTYEQYF
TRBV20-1 CSATLGLAGDNEQFF
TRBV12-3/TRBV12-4 CASSLGSGGASYEQYF
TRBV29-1 CSAWDSLAYEQYF
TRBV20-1 CSVGRRNAEAFF
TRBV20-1 CSARGPGLHSRAFF
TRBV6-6 CASSPYTSGRAAETQYF
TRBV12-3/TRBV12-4 CASSLTGQGPHEQYF
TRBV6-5 CASSYQPPTSGAPYEQYF